These 7 T cell receptor beta chains were sequenced from one sample in a study of T cells after yellow fever vaccination. TCRdb re-derived calls from the 5' RACE reads in MiXCR, one entry per CDR3 protein. The sample includes over 300,000 distinct CDR3 sequences, about 4% of them seen just once. The specimen comprised PBMCs, sampled 5 days after the yellow fever booster vaccination. The receptors derive from a man younger than 35 who received the YFV17D yellow fever vaccine.

This clonotype was counted at least ten times. This chain uses TRBV4-2 with TRBJ2-7; 16 bases line up with TRBD2. The J segment lost 6 bases and the V segment lost 2 bases, leaving 10 bases of the junction unmatched. CDR3 length: 18 residues. CDR1 is LGHNA, CDR2 YNFKEQ, per germline. The chain's CDR3 is CASSQNPGLAGGPFEQYF. The CDR3 bases are TGTGCCAGCAGCCAAAATCCGGGACTAGCGGGGGGGCCTTTCGAGCAGTACTTC.

This clonotype has just a few counts. The chain recombines TRBV12-3 or TRBV12-4 with TRBJ2-5; 9 bases line up with TRBD1. Trimming took 6 bases from V and 1 from J; bases not matched to a gene: 6. The CDR3 consists of 15 residues. The CDR3 loop reads CASRSDRGFQETQYF. CDR3 coding DNA: TGTGCCAGCAGGTCCGACAGGGGGTTCCAAGAGACCCAGTACTTC.

This clonotype appeared a few times. The genes are TRBV7-2 and TRBJ2-1, with 11 bases fitting TRBD2. The CDR3 runs to 17 residues. V shed 9 bases and J 0 bases; nucleotides not matched to a gene: 10. Germline CDR1 SGHTA, CDR2 FQGNSA. In nucleotides, the CDR3 is TGTGCCAGTACCGGGACTAGCGGATTGAGCTCCTACAATGAGCAGTTCTTC. This codes for CASTGTSGLSSYNEQFF.

This clonotype was observed many times. V is TRBV7-2 and J is TRBJ2-5; 7 positions match TRBD1. The CDR3 runs 17 residues. J was trimmed by 5 bases and V by 1 base; bases with no gene match: 13. The germline CDR1 and CDR2 sequences are SGHTA and FQGNSA. The CDR3 DNA reads as TGTGCCAGCAGCTTAGGCCTCCATACAGGGGCGCGGGAGACCCAGTACTTC. Protein: CASSLGLHTGARETQYF.

This clonotype was counted many times. DNA for the CDR3: TGTGCCAGCAGCCTGACAGGGGGCTATATCACCGGGGAGCTGTTTTTT. Its protein product is CASSLTGGYITGELFF. This chain connects TRBV12-3 or TRBV12-4 to TRBJ2-2; 10 positions match TRBD1. V lost 6 bases and J lost 4; bases outside the gene matches: 8. The CDR3 spans 16 residues.

This clonotype was seen many times. CDR3 sequence reads: CASSYLAGPDNEQFF. The CDR3 region has the DNA TGTGCCAGCAGCTACCTAGCGGGACCGGACAATGAGCAGTTCTTC. The rearrangement uses TRBV5-6 and TRBJ2-1; 9 nucleotides match TRBD2. Germline trimming cut 3 bases from V and 5 bases from J; bases unmatched to any gene: 6. Germline CDR1 and CDR2: SGHDT and YYEEEE. The CDR3 loop spans 15 amino acids.

This clonotype was found a few times. The chain is built from TRBV10-3 and TRBJ2-1, with a tentative D call TRBD2 (6 bases). The V and J ends lost 7 bases and 5 bases respectively, with 18 bases between them. CDR3 length: 15 residues. Germline V gene data show CDR1 as ENHRY and CDR2 as SYGVKD. CDR3 region: CAIKARDLENNEQFF. The CDR3 coding sequence is TGTGCCATCAAGGCCAGGGACTTGGAGAACAATGAGCAGTTCTTC.